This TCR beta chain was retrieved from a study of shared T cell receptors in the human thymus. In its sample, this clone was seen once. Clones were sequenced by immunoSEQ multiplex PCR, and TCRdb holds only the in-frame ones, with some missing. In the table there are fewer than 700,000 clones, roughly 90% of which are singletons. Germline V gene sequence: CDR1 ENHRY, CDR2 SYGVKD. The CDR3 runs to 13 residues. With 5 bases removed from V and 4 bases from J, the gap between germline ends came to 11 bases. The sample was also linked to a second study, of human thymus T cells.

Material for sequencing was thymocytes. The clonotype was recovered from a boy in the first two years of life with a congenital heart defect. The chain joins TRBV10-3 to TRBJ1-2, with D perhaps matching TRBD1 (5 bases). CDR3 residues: CAISLQEFYGYTF. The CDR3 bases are TGTGCCATCAGTTTACAGGAATTCTATGGCTACACCTTC.